This T cell receptor (beta chain) derives from a study of T cell responses to AZD1222 COVID-19 vaccine. Study-level results: Most donors were white British, females outnumbered males, and clonal diversity was possibly underestimated. Spike-wide vaccine-associated CD4 TCRs dominated at 160-218 and 743-854. Increased Spike-specific TCR breadth and depth were observed after two AZD1222 doses.

V was cut by 0 bases and J by 3 bases, with 12 bases left in between. Germline loops: CDR1 SGHNT, CDR2 YYREEE (reference sequence). The CDR3 runs to 16 residues. Profiling relied on immunoSEQ multiplex PCR, and the TCRdb table lists in-frame clones only, not all of them. Found here are about 170,000 clones, approximately 88% of them singletons; the top ten hold around 1%. Turning to this clone: What it binds is not known.

This sequence joins TRBV5-4 and TRBJ2-2; possibly TRBD1 for D (5 bases). The receptor's source is an adult who received the AZD1222 COVID-19 vaccine. The sample consisted of peripheral blood, taken 28 days after the second AZD1222 dose. CDR3 protein: CASSLVPGRDTGELFF. The CDR3 bases are TGTGCCAGCAGCTTGGTCCCAGGGCGAGACACCGGGGAGCTGTTTTTT.